A single sample gave rise to the 32 T cell receptor beta chains below, sequenced in a study of blood T cell repertoires in COVID-19. TCRdb's table, derived via immunoSEQ multiplex PCR, lists solely in-frame clones and lacks some. Seen here are 55,000 to 75,000 clones, around three quarters observed once, and the top ten hold 23%. Sequencing was carried out using peripheral blood. The receptors shown here come from a human donor in a cohort sampled during active COVID-19.

The table lists this clone with a count of one. The rearrangement uses TRBV7-2 and TRBJ2-1; no firm D call. There are 13 residues in the CDR3. Deletions cut 5 bases from V and 13 bases from J, with 18 bases between. Germline V lookup: CDR1 SGHTA, CDR2 FQGNSA. CDR3 sequence: CASSLDPLVNQFF. The CDR3 DNA is TGTGCCAGCAGCCTAGATCCACTCGTTAATCAGTTCTTC.

The V gene is TRBV5-1, the J gene TRBJ2-2, with TRBD2 matching over 8 bases. The V gene end was trimmed by 4 bases and the J gene end by 4 bases; junction bases not matched to a gene: 12. The germline V gene encodes CDR1 SGHRS and CDR2 YFSETQ. The CDR3 is made up of 17 amino acids. The CDR3 bases are TGCGCCAGCAGCCTCCCCGGGACTAGACAAATCACCGGGGAGCTGTTTTTT. This translates into CASSLPGTRQITGELFF.

The chain uses TRBV5-1 and TRBJ2-5; D possibly corresponds to TRBD1 (5 bases). The germline V gene encodes CDR1 SGHRS and CDR2 YFSETQ. The V end lost 2 bases, the J end lost 6 bases, and 11 bases lay between the germline ends. This CDR3 is built from 13 residues. The chain's CDR3 is CASSFQGDKTQYF. The CDR3 DNA is TGCGCCAGCAGCTTCCAGGGTGATAAGACCCAGTACTTC.

The chain recombines TRBV5-8 with TRBJ2-5; 8 nucleotides line up with TRBD2. CDR3 length: 18 residues. Per germline, CDR1 SGHTS and CDR2 YDEGEE. Germline trimming cut 7 bases from V and 3 bases from J; bases unmatched to any gene: 20. CDR3: CASHSPPPAGDWEETQYF. The CDR3 DNA is TGTGCCAGCCACTCTCCGCCCCCAGCGGGAGATTGGGAAGAGACCCAGTACTTC.

The chain recombines TRBV5-1 with TRBJ1-3; D is possibly TRBD1 (6 bases). CDR3 length equals 14 residues. CDR1 and CDR2 from the germline V gene are SGHRS and YFSETQ. The V gene lost 0 bases and the J gene lost 2 bases, with 6 bases spanning the gap. This CDR3 reads CASSLGTAGNTIYF. CDR3 bases: TGCGCCAGCAGCTTGGGGACAGCTGGAAACACCATATATTTT.

This rearrangement joins TRBV28 to TRBJ1-6; D call uncertain. This CDR3 contains 15 residues. V lost 2 bases and J 5 bases, leaving 10 bases between the germline ends. Per germline, CDR1 MDHEN and CDR2 SYDVKM. CDR3 in DNA: TGTGCCAGCAGTTTAGGCCTACTAAATAATTCACCCCTCCACTTT. This codes for CASSLGLLNNSPLHF.

The J gene is TRBJ2-7, the V gene TRBV29-1; D may be TRBD1 (6 bases). V lost 4 bases and J 3 bases, leaving 13 bases between the germline ends. This CDR3 comprises 13 residues. Per the germline V gene, CDR1 is SQVTM and CDR2 is ANQGSEA. CDR3 DNA: TGCAGCGTTGCCGGGGACACCGACTACGAGCAGTACTTC. Protein sequence: CSVAGDTDYEQYF.

This clone was counted many times. The genes are TRBV20-1 and TRBJ1-2, with 8 bases identical to TRBD1. Germline CDR1 is DFQATT and CDR2 is SNEGSKA (reference sequence). The CDR3 runs 13 residues. V was pared by 3 bases and J by 4 bases, with 4 bases of the junction left unmatched. DNA of the CDR3: TGCAGTGCTAGTTCTGGACAGGGCTATGGCTACACCTTC. It encodes CSASSGQGYGYTF.

The chain carries TRBV28 and TRBJ1-3, with TRBD1 identical over 9 bases. Germline V gene data show CDR1 as MDHEN and CDR2 as SYDVKM. V gave up 6 bases and J gave up 0 bases; unmatched junction bases: 12. The CDR3 has 18 amino acids. CDR3 sequence (DNA): TGTGCCAGCAGCTTGAAGATTGGGACAGGGAACTCTGGAAACACCATATATTTT. Protein product: CASSLKIGTGNSGNTIYF. Combining the CDR3 with reference TRBV28 and TRBJ1-3 gives the whole variable domain DVKVTQSSRYLVKRTGEKVFLECVQDMDHENMFWYRQDPGLGLRLIYFSYDVKMKEKGDIPEGYSVSREKKERFSLILESASTNQTSMYLCASSLKIGTGNSGNTIYFGEGSWLTVV.

The J gene is TRBJ2-2, the V gene TRBV10-1, with D hard to call. Deletions cut 1 base from V and 6 bases from J, with 6 bases between. CDR1 is WNHNN and CDR2 is SYGVQD in the germline V gene (reference sequence). The CDR3 extends over 13 amino acids. The CDR3 DNA reads TGCGCCAGCAGTGAGTTTGAGTCCGGGGAGCTGTTTTTT. Protein sequence: CASSEFESGELFF.

The rearrangement joins TRBV18 to TRBJ2-1; D might be TRBD1 (6 bases). Between the trimmed V and J ends, which lost 1 base and 8 bases, there was a span of 9 bases. Germline loops: CDR1 KGHSH, CDR2 LQKENI. This CDR3 contains 13 residues. Here the CDR3 DNA reads TGTGCCAGCTCACCACGGCAGGGGTATGAGCAGTTCTTC. Translating gives CASSPRQGYEQFF.

The CDR3 region is CASSQEDNEQFF. The CDR3 DNA follows: TGTGCCAGCAGCCAGGAAGACAATGAGCAGTTCTTC. The chain recombines TRBV2 with TRBJ2-1; no reliable D call. Germline V gene lookup returns CDR1 SNHLY and CDR2 FYNNEI. The length of the CDR3 is 12 residues. Trimming shortened V by 6 bases and J by 5 bases, and 8 bases separated the two germline ends.

The chain links TRBV15 to TRBJ2-7, with 7 positions matching TRBD2. Per the germline V gene, CDR1 is LNHNV and CDR2 is YYDKDF (reference sequence). The J segment lost 3 bases and the V segment lost 3 bases, leaving 2 bases of the junction unmatched. This CDR3 is 13 amino acids long. CDR3 sequence (DNA): TGTGCCACCAGCAGGGGGAGGGGCTACGAGCAGTACTTC. Amino acid sequence: CATSRGRGYEQYF.

A few counts support this clone. The J gene is TRBJ2-5, the V gene TRBV5-1; D gene unclear. The CDR3 totals 15 residues. Germline V gives CDR1 SGHRS, CDR2 YFSETQ. The V end was cut by 4 bases, the J end by 3 bases, with 16 bases between. The CDR3 reads CASSPPRQSEETQYF. The CDR3 bases are TGCGCCAGCAGCCCCCCCCGCCAGTCCGAAGAGACCCAGTACTTC.

The genes are TRBV2 and TRBJ1-2; weak D call: TRBD1 (6 bases). Trimming pared 0 bases from V and 6 bases from J, leaving 14 bases between. This CDR3 is 15 amino acids long. Germline V gives CDR1 SNHLY, CDR2 FYNNEI. Here the CDR3 reads CASSEAAAGTHGYTF. The CDR3 DNA is TGTGCCAGCAGTGAAGCTGCGGCCGGGACACATGGCTACACCTTC.

This sequence joins TRBV28 and TRBJ2-2; 8 bases line up with TRBD2. The CDR3 consists of 16 residues. Germline-derived CDR1 and CDR2 are MDHEN and SYDVKM. J gave up 6 bases and V 11 bases, and 17 bases lay outside the gene matches. The CDR3 nucleotides read TGTGCCGTTGGGTCAGAGGCAGCGGGAGCCCCCGGGGAGCTGTTTTTT. Translated: CAVGSEAAGAPGELFF.

This clone was picked up one time. The chain links TRBV7-2 to TRBJ2-1; 10 positions match TRBD1. The V gene end was trimmed by 5 bases and the J gene end by 3 bases; junction bases not matched to a gene: 10. This CDR3 comprises 17 residues. The V gene's germline CDR1 is SGHTA and CDR2 FQGNSA. CDR3 nucleotides: TGTGCCAGCAGCCCACCCAAGGGGACAGGGGACTACAATGAGCAGTTCTTC. As protein: CASSPPKGTGDYNEQFF.

This chain links TRBV7-2 with TRBJ1-5; unclear D gene. V gave up 0 bases and J gave up 5 bases, with 5 bases separating them. The CDR3 contains 13 residues. Germline CDR1 SGHTA, CDR2 FQGNSA. The chain's CDR3 is CASSLAEYQPQHF. CDR3 bases: TGTGCCAGCAGCTTAGCCGAGTATCAGCCCCAGCATTTT.

The chain has TRBV5-1 and TRBJ2-7, with 9 positions matching TRBD1. With 9 bases clipped from V and 1 base from J, the junction kept 8 bases outside the gene matches. CDR3 length: 14 amino acids. Germline V lookup: CDR1 SGHRS, CDR2 YFSETQ. The CDR3, as DNA: TGCGCCACCTCTCGAGGGACAGGGTCCTACGAGCAGTACTTC. It specifies CATSRGTGSYEQYF.

This sequence joins TRBV5-4 and TRBJ2-7; D is possibly TRBD2 (5 bases). The V gene lost 2 bases and the J gene lost 0 bases, with 12 bases spanning the gap. Germline V CDR1 and CDR2: SGHNT, YYREEE (reference sequence). CDR3 length equals 15 residues. Here the CDR3 DNA reads TGTGCCAGCAGCTTAGGCGGGCCGAGCTCCTACGAGCAGTACTTC. As protein: CASSLGGPSSYEQYF.

This clone was detected only a few times. The J gene is TRBJ2-1, the V gene TRBV3-1 (or the pseudogene TRBV3-2), with 11 nucleotides matching TRBD2. Germline trimming cut 4 bases from V and 0 bases from J; bases unmatched to any gene: 5. This CDR3 comprises 17 residues. The V gene's germline CDR1 is LGHDT and CDR2 YNNKEL (reference sequence). CDR3 sequence: CASSRTSGSGSYNEQFF. DNA of the CDR3: TGTGCCAGCAGCCGAACTAGCGGGAGCGGCTCCTACAATGAGCAGTTCTTC.

This clone has more than one count but fewer than ten. This rearrangement joins TRBV19 to TRBJ2-7; 9 bases match TRBD1. The CDR3 contains 15 residues. J lost 1 base, V lost 4 bases, and 5 bases had no gene match. Germline V gives CDR1 LNHDA, CDR2 SQIVND (reference sequence). Here the CDR3 DNA reads TGTGCCAGTAGTAAACCGGGACAGGGTTCCTACGAGCAGTACTTC. As protein: CASSKPGQGSYEQYF. The full variable domain, rest sourced from reference TRBV19 and TRBJ2-7, is DGGITQSPKYLFRKEGQNVTLSCEQNLNHDAMYWYRQDPGQGLRLIYYSQIVNDFQKGDIAEGYSVSREKKESFPLTVTSAQKNPTAFYLCASSKPGQGSYEQYFGPGTRLTVT.

Here the CDR3 reads CASSQVDFRDRGLPQYF. CDR3 DNA: TGTGCCAGCAGCCAAGTAGACTTCCGGGACAGGGGCCTTCCTCAGTACTTC. V is TRBV3-1 (or the pseudogene TRBV3-2) and J is TRBJ2-5, with 10 nucleotides matching TRBD1. Germline CDR1 reads LGHDT; CDR2 reads YNNKEL (reference sequence). V trimming: 1 base; J trimming: 11 bases; junction bases outside the gene matches: 16. This CDR3 spans 17 amino acids.

V and J are TRBV3-1 (or the pseudogene TRBV3-2) and TRBJ1-2; D might be TRBD1 (5 bases). This CDR3 contains 14 residues. Trimming pared 5 bases from V and 7 bases from J, leaving 17 bases between. Looked up from germline, CDR1 is LGHDT and CDR2 is YNNKEL (reference sequence). The DNA of the CDR3 is TGTGCCAGCAGCTCGGGACTCACCTCGGGTGGCTACACCTTC. This encodes CASSSGLTSGGYTF.

V and J are TRBV7-8 and TRBJ1-6, with D perhaps TRBD1 (5 bases). Germline V CDR1 and CDR2: SGHVS, FQNEAQ. V dropped 2 bases and J dropped 12 bases, with 20 bases sitting between them. The CDR3 is 16 amino acids. The CDR3 sequence is CASSLLKDNRDGPLHF. Here the CDR3 DNA reads TGTGCCAGCAGCTTATTAAAGGACAATAGAGATGGACCCCTCCACTTT.

The chain carries TRBV3-1 (or the pseudogene TRBV3-2) and TRBJ1-2; no clear D. Per germline, CDR1 LGHDT and CDR2 YNNKEL (reference sequence). The CDR3 totals 12 residues. Trimming took off 1 base at V and 6 bases at J, with 6 bases between the two ends. CDR3 region: CASSQVRDGYTF. DNA of the CDR3: TGTGCCAGCAGCCAAGTGCGGGATGGCTACACCTTC.

The CDR3 DNA reads TGTGCCAGCAGCTTGAGGGGCAGCCCTACCTACGAGCAGTACTTC. This codes for CASSLRGSPTYEQYF. The chain is built from TRBV5-6 and TRBJ2-7; a weak D match, TRBD1 (5 bases). Trimming stripped 1 base from V and 2 bases from J, with 13 bases between. In germline, CDR1 is SGHDT, CDR2 YYEEEE. The length of the CDR3 is 15 residues.

This rearrangement joins TRBV15 to TRBJ2-1; D gene uncertain. Trimming removed 0 bases at V and 5 bases at J, with 5 bases between. This CDR3 has 13 residues. The V gene's germline CDR1 is LNHNV and CDR2 YYDKDF (reference sequence). The CDR3 DNA sequence: TGTGCCACCAGCAGAGACAGGAACAATGAGCAGTTCTTC. It codes for CATSRDRNNEQFF.

This chain uses TRBV15 with TRBJ1-2; 8 nucleotides agree with TRBD1. V lost 0 bases, J lost 7 bases, and 7 bases stayed unmatched. CDR1 and CDR2 (germline): LNHNV, YYDKDF (reference sequence). This CDR3 is built from 15 residues. The CDR3 spells CATSRDLGQEAGYTF. DNA for the CDR3: TGTGCCACCAGCAGAGATCTGGGACAGGAAGCTGGCTACACCTTC. The whole variable domain, filled in from reference TRBV15 and TRBJ1-2, reads DAMVIQNPRYQVTQFGKPVTLSCSQTLNHNVMYWYQQKSSQAPKLLFHYYDKDFNNEADTPDNFQSRRPNTSFCFLDIRSPGLGDTAMYLCATSRDLGQEAGYTFGSGTRLTVV.

In this sample, this clone turned up once. J is TRBJ1-3 and V is TRBV6-6, with D unclear. Germline V lookup: CDR1 MNHNY, CDR2 SVGAGI (reference sequence). The V and J ends lost 6 bases and 0 bases respectively, with 12 bases between them. The CDR3 sequence is 15 residues long. The CDR3 DNA sequence: TGTGCCAGCAGGCGCGGCGGTTCCTCTGGAAACACCATATATTTT. Translating gives CASRRGGSSGNTIYF.

This chain uses TRBV6-6 with TRBJ1-2, with unresolved D. CDR3 length: 14 amino acids. V dropped 0 bases and J dropped 6 bases, with 11 bases sitting between them. CDR1 and CDR2 (germline): MNHNY, SVGAGI (reference sequence). The CDR3 nucleotides are TGTGCCAGCAGTTACTCGTCCTCAGTGAATGGCTACACCTTC. Protein: CASSYSSSVNGYTF.

V is TRBV6-2 or TRBV6-3 and J is TRBJ2-7; 10 bases are a match to TRBD1. The J segment lost 3 bases and the V segment lost 2 bases, leaving 4 bases of the junction unmatched. Germline CDR1 reads MNHEY; CDR2 reads SVGEGT. CDR3 length equals 15 residues. The CDR3 loop reads CASSYGTGDHYEQYF. CDR3 sequence (DNA): TGTGCCAGCAGTTACGGGACAGGGGATCACTACGAGCAGTACTTC.